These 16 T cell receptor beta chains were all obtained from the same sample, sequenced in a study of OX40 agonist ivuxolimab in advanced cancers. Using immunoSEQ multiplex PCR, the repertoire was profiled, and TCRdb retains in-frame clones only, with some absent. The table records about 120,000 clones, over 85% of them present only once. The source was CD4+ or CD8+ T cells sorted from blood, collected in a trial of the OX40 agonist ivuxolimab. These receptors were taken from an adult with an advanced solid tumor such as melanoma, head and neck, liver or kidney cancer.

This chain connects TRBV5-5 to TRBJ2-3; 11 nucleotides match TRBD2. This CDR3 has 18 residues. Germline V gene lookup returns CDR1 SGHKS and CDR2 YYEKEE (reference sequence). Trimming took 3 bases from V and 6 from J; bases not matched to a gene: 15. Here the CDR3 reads CASSWPELAGVPRDTQYF. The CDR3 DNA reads TGTGCCAGCAGCTGGCCGGAACTAGCGGGGGTCCCTCGGGATACGCAGTATTTT.

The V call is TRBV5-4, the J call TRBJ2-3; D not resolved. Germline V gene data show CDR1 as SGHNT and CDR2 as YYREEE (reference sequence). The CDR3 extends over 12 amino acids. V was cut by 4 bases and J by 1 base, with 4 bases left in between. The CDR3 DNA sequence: TGTGCCAGCAGCCTTCGCACAGATACGCAGTATTTT. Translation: CASSLRTDTQYF. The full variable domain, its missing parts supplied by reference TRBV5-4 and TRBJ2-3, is ETGVTQSPTHLIKTRGQQVTLRCSSQSGHNTVSWYQQALGQGPQFIFQYYREEENGRGNFPPRFSGLQFPNYSSELNVNALELDDSALYLCASSLRTDTQYFGPGTRLTVL.

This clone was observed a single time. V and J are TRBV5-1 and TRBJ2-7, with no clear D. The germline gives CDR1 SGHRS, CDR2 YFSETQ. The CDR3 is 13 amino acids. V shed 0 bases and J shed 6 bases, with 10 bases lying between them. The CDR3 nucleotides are TGCGCCAGCAGCTTGGATCGAGTGGGCGAGCAGTACTTC. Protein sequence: CASSLDRVGEQYF.

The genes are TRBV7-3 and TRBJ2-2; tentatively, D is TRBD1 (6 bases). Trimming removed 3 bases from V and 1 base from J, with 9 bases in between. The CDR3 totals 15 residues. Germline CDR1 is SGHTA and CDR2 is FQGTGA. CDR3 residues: CASSLGRGNTGELFF. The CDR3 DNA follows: TGTGCCAGCAGCTTGGGCAGGGGGAACACCGGGGAGCTGTTTTTT.

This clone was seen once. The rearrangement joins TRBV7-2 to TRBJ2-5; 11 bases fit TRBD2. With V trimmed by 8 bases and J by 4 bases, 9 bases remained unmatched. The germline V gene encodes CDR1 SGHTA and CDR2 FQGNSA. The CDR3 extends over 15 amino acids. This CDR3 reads CASGTSGSFLETQYF. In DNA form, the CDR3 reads TGTGCCAGCGGCACTAGCGGGAGCTTCTTAGAGACCCAGTACTTC.

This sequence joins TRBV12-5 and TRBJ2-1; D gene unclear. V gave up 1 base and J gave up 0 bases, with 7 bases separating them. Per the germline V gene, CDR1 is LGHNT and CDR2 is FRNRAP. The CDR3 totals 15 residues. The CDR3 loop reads CASGLALSSYNEQFF. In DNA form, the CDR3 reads TGTGCTAGTGGTTTGGCTCTAAGCTCCTACAATGAGCAGTTCTTC.

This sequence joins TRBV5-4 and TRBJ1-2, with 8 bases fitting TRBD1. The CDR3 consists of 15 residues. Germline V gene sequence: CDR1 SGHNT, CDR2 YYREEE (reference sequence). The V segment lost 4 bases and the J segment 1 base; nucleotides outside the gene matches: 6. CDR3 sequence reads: CASSLTGVNNYGYTF. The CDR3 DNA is TGTGCCAGCAGCCTGACAGGGGTTAATAACTATGGCTACACCTTC.

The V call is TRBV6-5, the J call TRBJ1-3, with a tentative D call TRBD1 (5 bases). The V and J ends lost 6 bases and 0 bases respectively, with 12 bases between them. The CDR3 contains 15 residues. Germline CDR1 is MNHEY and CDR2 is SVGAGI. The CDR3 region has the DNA TGTGCCAGCAGCAGACAGACGAGCTCTGGAAACACCATATATTTT. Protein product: CASSRQTSSGNTIYF.

The CDR3 here is CASSLVRGSTNEKLFF. CDR3 bases: TGTGCCAGCAGCTTAGTTCGGGGTTCAACTAATGAAAAACTGTTTTTT. This chain uses TRBV7-2 with TRBJ1-4; no firm D call. V was pared by 1 base and J by 0 bases, with 9 bases between. Germline V lookup: CDR1 SGHTA, CDR2 FQGNSA. CDR3 length: 16 amino acids.

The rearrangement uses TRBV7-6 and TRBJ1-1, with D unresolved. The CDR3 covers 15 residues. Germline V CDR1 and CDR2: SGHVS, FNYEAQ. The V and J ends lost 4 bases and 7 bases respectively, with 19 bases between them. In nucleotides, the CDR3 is TGTGCCAGCAGCTCAAAGGGCCAAAATCCCGATGAAGCTTTCTTT. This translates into CASSSKGQNPDEAFF. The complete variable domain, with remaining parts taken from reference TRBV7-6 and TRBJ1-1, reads GAGVSQSPRYKVTKRGQDVALRCDPISGHVSLYWYRQALGQGPEFLTYFNYEAQQDKSGLPNDRFSAERPEGSISTLTIQRTEQRDSAMYRCASSSKGQNPDEAFFGQGTRLTVV.

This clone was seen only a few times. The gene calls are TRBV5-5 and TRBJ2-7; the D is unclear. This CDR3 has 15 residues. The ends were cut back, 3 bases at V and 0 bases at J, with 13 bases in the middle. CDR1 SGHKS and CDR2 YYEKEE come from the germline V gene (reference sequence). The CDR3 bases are TGTGCCAGCAGCTATCGATTTTTTAGCTCCTACGAGCAGTACTTC. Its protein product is CASSYRFFSSYEQYF.

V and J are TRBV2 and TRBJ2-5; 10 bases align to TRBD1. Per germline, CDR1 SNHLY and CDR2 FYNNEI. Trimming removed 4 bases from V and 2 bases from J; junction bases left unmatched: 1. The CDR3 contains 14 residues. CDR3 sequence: CASSGQGAQETQYF. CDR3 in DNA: TGTGCCAGCAGTGGACAGGGGGCACAAGAGACCCAGTACTTC.

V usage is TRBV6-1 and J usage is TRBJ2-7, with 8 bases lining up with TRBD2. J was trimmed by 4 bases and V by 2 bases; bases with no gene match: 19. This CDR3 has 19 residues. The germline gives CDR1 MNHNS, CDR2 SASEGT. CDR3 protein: CASSERGSGRTSRIYEQYF. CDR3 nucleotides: TGTGCCAGCAGTGAACGCGGATCAGGCAGGACTAGCAGAATATACGAGCAGTACTTC.

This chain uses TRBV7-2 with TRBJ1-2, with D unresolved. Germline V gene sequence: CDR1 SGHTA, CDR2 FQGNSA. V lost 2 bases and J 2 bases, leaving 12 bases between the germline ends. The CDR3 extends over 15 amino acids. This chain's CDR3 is CASSLSGRINYGYTF. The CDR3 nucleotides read TGTGCCAGCAGCTTATCGGGGAGAATAAACTATGGCTACACCTTC.

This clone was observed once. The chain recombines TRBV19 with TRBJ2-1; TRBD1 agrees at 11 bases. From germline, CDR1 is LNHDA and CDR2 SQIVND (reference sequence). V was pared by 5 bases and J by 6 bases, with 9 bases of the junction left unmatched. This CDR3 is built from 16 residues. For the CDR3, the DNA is TGTGCCAGTAGTTTCCCCTGGGACAGGGGGGGCAATGAGCAGTTCTTC. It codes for CASSFPWDRGGNEQFF.

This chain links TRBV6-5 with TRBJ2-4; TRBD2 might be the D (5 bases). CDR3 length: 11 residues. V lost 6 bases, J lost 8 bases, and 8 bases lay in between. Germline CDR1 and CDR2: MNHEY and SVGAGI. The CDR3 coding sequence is TGTGCCAGCAGCGCGCGGGACATTCAGTACTTC. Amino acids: CASSARDIQYF.